These 14 T cell receptor beta chains were all obtained from the same sample, sequenced in a study of T cell responses to AZD1222 COVID-19 vaccine. This table comes from immunoSEQ multiplex PCR, and its TCRdb copy is limited to in-frame clones, with some not included. The sample holds 130,000 or so clones; just over 85% are singletons and the top ten take around 12%. Sequenced here: peripheral blood, sampled on day 0 of AZD1222 vaccination. These receptors all stem from an adult in good health.

The gene calls are TRBV4-2 and TRBJ1-1; the D gene is possibly TRBD1 (6 bases). The CDR3 contains 14 residues. The germline V and J ends were trimmed by 6 bases and 3 bases, with 14 bases remaining between them. Per germline, CDR1 LGHNA and CDR2 YNFKEQ. The DNA for the CDR3 is TGTGCCAGCAGACTACAGGGAGGGGACACTGAAGCTTTCTTT. It yields the protein CASRLQGGDTEAFF.

There are a few counts of this clone. The chain recombines TRBV11-2 with TRBJ2-7; D remains ambiguous. Trimming took off 1 base at V and 7 bases at J, with 8 bases between the two ends. Germline CDR1 reads SGHAT; CDR2 reads FQNNGV. The CDR3 spans 12 residues. CDR3 loop: CASSLVLGEQYF. The CDR3 region has the DNA TGTGCCAGCAGCTTAGTGTTGGGAGAGCAGTACTTC.

V is TRBV3-1 (or the pseudogene TRBV3-2) and J is TRBJ2-3; TRBD1 might be the D (5 bases). Germline V gene lookup returns CDR1 LGHDT and CDR2 YNNKEL (reference sequence). V was pared by 2 bases and J by 5 bases, with 8 bases between. The CDR3 covers 13 residues. CDR3 DNA sequence: TGTGCCAGCAGCCAAAGGGGTCAAGATACGCAGTATTTT. Protein product: CASSQRGQDTQYF.

The chain carries TRBV30 and TRBJ2-4; D is unclear. V was clipped by 5 bases and J by 2 bases, with 7 bases between them. This CDR3 comprises 12 residues. Germline V gene data show CDR1 as GTSNPN and CDR2 as SVGIG (reference sequence). CDR3 sequence: CAWSTSKNIQYF. As DNA, the CDR3 is TGTGCCTGGTCCACGTCCAAAAACATTCAGTACTTC.

The rearrangement joins TRBV10-2 to TRBJ1-1; 9 bases are shared with TRBD1. From germline, CDR1 is WSHSY and CDR2 SAAADI. This CDR3 has 13 residues. The junction had 2 bases not matched to a gene; V was cut back by 6 bases and J by 3 bases. CDR3 sequence (DNA): TGCGCCAGCAGGGGACAGGGCTACACTGAAGCTTTCTTT. Its translation is CASRGQGYTEAFF.

The genes are TRBV2 and TRBJ2-7, with unresolved D. The V gene lost 7 bases and the J gene lost 0 bases, with 13 bases spanning the gap. CDR1 SNHLY and CDR2 FYNNEI come from the germline V gene. The CDR3 covers 14 residues. The CDR3 is CASIRTQLSYEQYF. DNA for the CDR3: TGTGCCAGCATTCGGACGCAACTCTCCTACGAGCAGTACTTC. Complete variable domain (other parts from reference TRBV2 and TRBJ2-7): EPEVTQTPSHQVTQMGQEVILRCVPISNHLYFYWYRQILGQKVEFLVSFYNNEISEKSEIFDDQFSVERPDGSNFTLKIRSTKLEDSAMYFCASIRTQLSYEQYFGPGTRLTVT.

This clone was counted a single time. This chain uses TRBV21-1 with TRBJ2-4; the DNA was not used to check the table's D call, TRBD1. TRBV21-1 is termed a pseudogene. The CDR3 length is 19 residues. CDR3 loop: CASSKLGQGASSAKNIQYF. The CDR3 DNA reads TGTGCCAGCAGCAAATTGGGACAGGGGGCAAGTTCGGCCAAAAACATTCAGTACTTC.

The chain joins TRBV7-3 to TRBJ2-3; TRBD2 might be the D (5 bases). The germline V and J ends were trimmed by 3 bases and 4 bases, with 11 bases remaining between them. CDR1 and CDR2 (germline): SGHTA, FQGTGA. The CDR3 has 14 residues. CDR3 sequence: CASSLQEESDTQYF. CDR3 coding DNA: TGTGCCAGCAGCTTGCAGGAGGAGTCAGATACGCAGTATTTT.

The chain links TRBV19 to TRBJ2-1; D is unclear. CDR1 LNHDA and CDR2 SQIVND come from the germline V gene (reference sequence). This CDR3 is built from 12 residues. With 0 bases removed from V and 9 bases from J, the gap between germline ends came to 6 bases. The CDR3 sequence: CASSIDGVEQFF. CDR3 coding DNA: TGTGCCAGTAGTATAGATGGTGTTGAGCAGTTCTTC.

The chain employs TRBV28 and TRBJ1-2; TRBD1 agrees at 7 bases. CDR1 and CDR2 from the germline V gene are MDHEN and SYDVKM. V trimming: 6 bases; J trimming: 5 bases; junction bases outside the gene matches: 6. The CDR3 loop spans 13 amino acids. CDR3 coding DNA: TGTGCCAGCAGGGAGGGGGCGGAATATGGCTACACCTTC. Protein: CASREGAEYGYTF.

The chain uses TRBV15 and TRBJ2-5; TRBD1 or TRBD2 may be the D gene (6 bases each). CDR1 is LNHNV, CDR2 YYDKDF, per germline (reference sequence). V lost 1 base and J lost 5, with 14 bases in between. There are 15 residues in the CDR3. CDR3 DNA sequence: TGTGCCACCAGCAGAGGAGGAACAGGGAGGGAGACCCAGTACTTC. It translates to CATSRGGTGRETQYF.

This clone was counted only a few times. The chain uses TRBV28 and TRBJ1-2; perhaps TRBD1 as D (5 bases). The CDR3 is made up of 15 amino acids. Trimming shortened V by 7 bases and J by 2 bases, and 17 bases separated the two germline ends. The germline gives CDR1 MDHEN, CDR2 SYDVKM. CDR3 nucleotide sequence: TGTGCCAGCACATCTCCCTTCGGGGGGAACTATGGCTACACCTTC. Its protein is CASTSPFGGNYGYTF.

The chain uses TRBV27 and TRBJ2-3; TRBD1 or TRBD2 may be the D gene (5 bases each). V was trimmed by 6 bases and J by 0 bases, leaving 13 bases between them. The germline gives CDR1 MNHEY, CDR2 SMNVEV (reference sequence). The CDR3 contains 15 residues. CDR3: CASRLRDHSTDTQYF. As DNA, the CDR3 is TGTGCCAGCAGACTACGGGACCACAGCACAGATACGCAGTATTTT.

The count of this clone is one. The V call is TRBV27, the J call TRBJ2-7; D remains ambiguous. The germline gives CDR1 MNHEY, CDR2 SMNVEV (reference sequence). The CDR3 has 16 amino acids. Trimming took off 8 bases at V and 5 bases at J, with 25 bases between the two ends. The CDR3 DNA reads as TGTGCCAGCCACCCTTCAGGTTACGGACGGAGCGACGAGCAGTACTTC. Its translation is CASHPSGYGRSDEQYF.